This T cell receptor beta chain was captured by sequencing in a study of cytomegalovirus exposure and HLA in healthy donors. At the level of the study: The same platform as the approximately 670 first-cohort repertoires was used for the roughly 130 validation repertoires, a later analysis reported. General study results and limits: There were about 160 TCR beta chains listed as cytomegalovirus-associated. Some public TCRs appeared in many individuals, while most sequences were rare.

CDR1 MNHEY and CDR2 SVGAGI come from the germline V gene. The CDR3 is 15 amino acids. The V end lost 0 bases, the J end lost 4 bases, and 13 bases lay between the germline ends. Method: immunoSEQ multiplex PCR; TCRdb's copy keeps in-frame clones and lacks some. Of 220,000 or so clones listed, roughly 83% were seen once; the top ten hold about 14%. This clone turned up a few times. What it recognizes is unknown. The chain combines TRBV6-5 with TRBJ2-7, with D possibly being TRBD1 or TRBD2 (5 bases each). This receptor was identified in a woman in her 30s in good health and CMV-seropositive. Sequencing was performed on PBMCs. The DNA of the CDR3 is TGTGCCAGCAGTTACTCGGGACGTGAGGGTTACGAGCAGTACTTC. Protein product: CASSYSGREGYEQYF.